This TCR beta chain was recorded in a study of identical twins. Every sampled donor was Caucasian and healthy. Deletions cut 11 bases from V and 2 bases from J, with 14 bases between. CDR1 is SGHAT and CDR2 is FQNNGV in the germline V gene. The CDR3 length is 13 residues. Via MiXCR, TCRdb re-called the 5' RACE reads, giving one row per CDR3 protein. Of approximately 700,000 distinct CDR3 sequences in the sample, 15% to 20% were seen once. Overall study findings and caveats: Beta out-of-frame sequences displayed a weaker excess of sharing between twins.

With respect to this clonotype: As yet, its antigen is unknown.

The same sample was also studied in work on T cells expressing NK-cell markers. This second report adds: Repertoire data for TCR beta were derived from sorted T cells (CD3+CD56+NKG2C+, CD3+CD56+NKG2C- and CD3+CD56-NKG2C+). The same clonotypes also predominated in the CD3+CD56-NKG2C+ fraction of several donors.

V is TRBV11-2 and J is TRBJ2-3; a weak D match, TRBD1 (5 bases). This clonotype was obtained from a woman younger than 35 in good health. The sequencing sample was made of PBMCs. As DNA, the CDR3 is TGTGCCTCTCAGGGTGTTTTCACAGATACGCAGTATTTT. Translating gives CASQGVFTDTQYF.